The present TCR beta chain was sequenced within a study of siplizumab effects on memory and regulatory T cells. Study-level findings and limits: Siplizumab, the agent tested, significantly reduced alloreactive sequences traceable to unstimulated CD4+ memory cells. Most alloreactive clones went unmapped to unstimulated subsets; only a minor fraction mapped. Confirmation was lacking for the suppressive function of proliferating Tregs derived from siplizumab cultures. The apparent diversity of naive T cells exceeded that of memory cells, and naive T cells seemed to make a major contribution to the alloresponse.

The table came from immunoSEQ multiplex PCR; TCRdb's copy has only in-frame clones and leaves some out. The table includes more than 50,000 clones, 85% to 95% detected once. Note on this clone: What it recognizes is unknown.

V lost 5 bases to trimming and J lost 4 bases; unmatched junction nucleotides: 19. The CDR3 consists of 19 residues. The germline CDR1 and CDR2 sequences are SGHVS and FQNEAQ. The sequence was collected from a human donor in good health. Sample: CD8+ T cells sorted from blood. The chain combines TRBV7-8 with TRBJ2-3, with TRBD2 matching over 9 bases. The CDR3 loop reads CASSTPLAGGPSLPDTQYF. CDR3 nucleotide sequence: TGTGCCAGCAGCACGCCCTTGGCGGGAGGGCCAAGTTTGCCAGATACGCAGTATTTT.